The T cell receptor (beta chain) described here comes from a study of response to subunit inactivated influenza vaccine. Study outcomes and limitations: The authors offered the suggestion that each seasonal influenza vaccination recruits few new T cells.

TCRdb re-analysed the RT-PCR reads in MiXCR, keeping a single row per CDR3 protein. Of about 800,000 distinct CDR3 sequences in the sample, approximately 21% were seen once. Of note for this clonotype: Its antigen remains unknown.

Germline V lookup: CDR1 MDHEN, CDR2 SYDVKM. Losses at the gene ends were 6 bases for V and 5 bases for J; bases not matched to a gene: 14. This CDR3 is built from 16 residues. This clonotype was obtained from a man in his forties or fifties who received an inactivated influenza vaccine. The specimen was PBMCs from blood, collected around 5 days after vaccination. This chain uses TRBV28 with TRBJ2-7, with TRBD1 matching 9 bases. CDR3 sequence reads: CASSFTPGQGFDEQYF. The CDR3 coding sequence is TGTGCCAGCAGCTTCACCCCGGGACAGGGTTTCGACGAGCAGTACTTC.